These T cell receptor beta chains were read from a single sample in a study of early stage breast cancer tumors. TCRdb's copy holds only in-frame clones and misses some; the assay was immunoSEQ multiplex PCR. The sample carries about 41,000 clones, about 73% recorded once. Sequencing was carried out using blood. The source of these receptors is a person between 45 and 65 years old with breast cancer. CDR3s include the opening cysteine and the closing phenylalanine or tryptophan. D genes are given only for firm matches. The size of a clone is reported for some rows only, either as once, few or many, or as a class for expanded clones.

cdr3_aa	cdr3_nt	j_call	v_call	clone_size	d_call
CASSVGSGVETQYF	TGTGCCAGCAGTGTAGGTAGCGGAGTGGAGACCCAGTACTTC	TRBJ2-5	TRBV2	.	.
CASTVQGMYGYTF	TGTGCCAGCACCGTGCAGGGAATGTATGGCTACACCTTC	TRBJ1-2	TRBV5-4	.	.
CAWSDYGNTGELFF	TGTGCCTGGAGTGATTACGGTAACACCGGGGAGCTGTTTTTT	TRBJ2-2	TRBV30	few	.
CASSQDSASGRGRQETQYF	TGCGCCAGCAGCCAAGATAGCGCTAGCGGGAGGGGGAGACAAGAGACCCAGTACTTC	TRBJ2-5	TRBV4-1	.	TRBD2
CASSPRTAYNEQFF	TGTGCCAGCTCACCAAGGACAGCATACAATGAGCAGTTCTTC	TRBJ2-1	TRBV18	.	.
CASSMGQVNEKLFF	TGTGCCAGCAGTATGGGACAGGTCAACGAAAAACTGTTTTTT	TRBJ1-4	TRBV28	.	TRBD1
CASSIGPGRDRGGRNLYEQYF	TGTGCCAGTAGTATAGGGCCGGGGCGGGATCGGGGCGGGAGAAATCTCTACGAGCAGTACTTC	TRBJ2-7	TRBV19	once	TRBD2
CASSLEVAETQYF	TGTGCCAGCAGCTTAGAGGTGGCCGAGACCCAGTACTTC	TRBJ2-5	TRBV11-3	.	.
CASRQGGLDGYTF	TGTGCCAGCAGACAGGGGGGCCTCGATGGCTACACCTTC	TRBJ1-2	TRBV6-1	.	TRBD1
CASSEDISGANVLTF	TGTGCCAGCAGTGAAGATATTTCTGGGGCCAACGTCCTGACTTTC	TRBJ2-6	TRBV2	.	.
CASSMDRGPETQYF	TGTGCCAGTAGTATGGACAGGGGGCCGGAGACCCAGTACTTC	TRBJ2-5	TRBV19	.	TRBD1
CASSQLSRTVPREAFF	TGCGCCAGCAGCCAGCTGTCTCGGACTGTTCCCCGTGAAGCTTTCTTT	TRBJ1-1	TRBV5-1	.	.
CASSLKRDYSGNTIYF	TGTGCCAGCAGCTTAAAGAGGGACTACTCTGGAAACACCATATATTTT	TRBJ1-3	TRBV11-2	.	.
CASRGTRDTNQPQHF	TGTGCCAGCAGGGGGACCCGGGACACCAATCAGCCCCAGCATTTT	TRBJ1-5	TRBV6-1	.	.
CASSLQRTDTQYF	TGTGCCAGCAGCTTACAGAGGACAGATACGCAGTATTTT	TRBJ2-3	TRBV7-6	.	.
CASSPREVRGDEQYF	TGTGCCAGCAGCCCCCGTGAGGTCAGGGGCGACGAGCAGTACTTC	TRBJ2-7	TRBV11-3	.	.
CSVEVGDSTDTQYF	TGCAGCGTTGAAGTTGGAGATAGCACAGATACGCAGTATTTT	TRBJ2-3	TRBV29-1	.	.
CASSEVKRGQPQHF	TGTGCCAGCAGTGAAGTAAAACGGGGTCAGCCCCAGCATTTT	TRBJ1-5	TRBV6-1	once	.
CASSPGIGKLFF	TGTGCCAGCAGCCCAGGGATAGGAAAACTGTTTTTT	TRBJ1-4	TRBV25-1	once	.
CASSDEDTGRNTGELFF	TGTGCCAGCAGTGATGAGGATACAGGGAGGAACACCGGGGAGCTGTTTTTT	TRBJ2-2	TRBV25-1	.	.
CASGKTGAYEQYF	TGTGCCAGCGGAAAGACAGGGGCCTACGAGCAGTACTTC	TRBJ2-7	TRBV2	.	TRBD1
CASSLSHRAGGSKGHEQYF	TGTGCCAGCAGTTTATCTCATAGGGCAGGGGGCTCAAAGGGGCACGAGCAGTACTTC	TRBJ2-7	TRBV27	.	TRBD1
CASSKGGAGVGETQYF	TGCGCCAGCAGCAAGGGGGGAGCGGGAGTGGGAGAGACCCAGTACTTC	TRBJ2-5	TRBV5-1	.	TRBD2
CASSPPGAGYTGELFF	TGTGCCAGCAGCCCGCCTGGAGCGGGGTACACCGGGGAGCTGTTTTTT	TRBJ2-2	TRBV7-8	.	TRBD2
CASRWDSRPNEKLFF	TGTGCCAGCAGGTGGGACAGCAGACCGAATGAAAAACTGTTTTTT	TRBJ1-4	TRBV28	.	TRBD1
CASSVDLSLRASNQPQHF	TGTGCCAGCAGCGTAGACCTCTCCTTGAGGGCCAGCAATCAGCCCCAGCATTTT	TRBJ1-5	TRBV9	.	.
CAISGRTSGRGSYGNEQFF	TGTGCCATCAGTGGTCGGACTAGCGGGAGGGGCTCATACGGCAATGAGCAGTTCTTC	TRBJ2-1	TRBV10-3	.	TRBD2
CASSGRTGRNTEAFF	TGCGCCAGCAGCGGACGGACAGGACGGAACACTGAAGCTTTCTTT	TRBJ1-1	TRBV5-1	.	TRBD1
CASRRGGVYGYTF	TGTGCCAGCAGGAGGGGAGGGGTCTATGGCTACACCTTC	TRBJ1-2	TRBV6-5	.	.
CASRLGTGTNEKLFF	TGTGCCAGCAGGTTAGGGACAGGAACTAATGAAAAACTGTTTTTT	TRBJ1-4	TRBV2	.	TRBD1